What follows are 22 T cell receptor beta chains derived from one specimen sequenced in a study of PD-1 blockade in classical Hodgkin lymphoma. This table comes from immunoSEQ multiplex PCR, and its TCRdb copy is limited to in-frame clones, with some not included. The sample has roughly 10,000 clones, approximately 84% seen once; the top ten hold around 14%. The time point denotes: newly diagnosed, previously untreated cHL patient sample. Thawed PBMCs were subjected to magnetic negative selection, which yielded isolated CD8+ T cells. Sequences were obtained from CD8+ T cells from blood. These receptor sequences come from a human donor with classical Hodgkin lymphoma.

J is TRBJ2-7 and V is TRBV2; no reliable D call. CDR1 and CDR2 (germline): SNHLY, FYNNEI. The CDR3 covers 14 residues. Trimming removed 2 bases at V and 7 bases at J, with 15 bases between. CDR3 coding DNA: TGTGCCAGCAGTGAACCTGGGCCCACCGGAGAGCAGTACTTC. Translation gives CASSEPGPTGEQYF.

The V and J genes are TRBV6-6 and TRBJ2-5; 7 positions match TRBD1. Germline V CDR1 and CDR2: MNHNY, SVGAGI (reference sequence). The ends lost 2 bases at V and 2 bases at J; junction bases unmatched: 2. This CDR3 is built from 14 residues. Here the CDR3 reads CASSYRGLQETQYF. The CDR3 DNA sequence: TGTGCCAGCAGTTACAGGGGGCTACAAGAGACCCAGTACTTC.

This chain uses TRBV4-1 with TRBJ2-1; maybe TRBD2 (6 bases). V was trimmed by 4 bases and J by 6 bases, leaving 16 bases between them. The CDR3 runs 15 residues. From germline, CDR1 is MGHRA and CDR2 YSYEKL. This chain's CDR3 is CASSLALASGNEQFF. The CDR3 DNA reads TGCGCCAGCAGCCTAGCGCTAGCGTCAGGCAATGAGCAGTTCTTC.

The chain joins TRBV7-5 to TRBJ2-7. TRBV7-5 is designated a pseudogene. The CDR3 totals 15 residues. This CDR3 is CASSLGVGIFREQYF. CDR3 nucleotide sequence: TGTGCCAGCAGCCTAGGGGTAGGGATCTTCAGGGAGCAGTACTTC.

V usage is TRBV5-1 and J usage is TRBJ1-2; a possible D gene is TRBD1 (6 bases). Germline CDR1 and CDR2: SGHRS and YFSETQ. CDR3 length: 14 residues. Between the trimmed V and J ends, which lost 0 bases and 1 base, there was a span of 7 bases. The CDR3 protein is CASSLAGDNYGYTF. The CDR3, as DNA: TGCGCCAGCAGCTTGGCAGGGGATAACTATGGCTACACCTTC.

This chain uses TRBV11-2 with TRBJ2-5; possible D gene TRBD2, 5 bases. The CDR3 is made up of 15 amino acids. The germline V and J ends were trimmed by 5 bases and 3 bases, with 16 bases remaining between them. Per germline, CDR1 SGHAT and CDR2 FQNNGV. The CDR3: CASSPVLGAEETQYF. CDR3 DNA: TGTGCCAGCAGCCCTGTTCTGGGAGCGGAAGAGACCCAGTACTTC.

This chain links TRBV30 with TRBJ1-1; 9 nucleotides line up with TRBD1. The CDR3 runs 14 residues. CDR1 is GTSNPN, CDR2 SVGIG, per germline (reference sequence). Trimming at V came to 4 bases and at J to 3 bases, leaving 6 bases not matched to a gene. CDR3 loop: CAWNPGTGHTEAFF. CDR3 sequence (DNA): TGTGCCTGGAATCCGGGGACAGGGCACACTGAAGCTTTCTTT.

The chain combines TRBV27 with TRBJ2-7, with D perhaps TRBD1 (6 bases). The ends were cut back, 1 base at V and 1 base at J, with 14 bases in the middle. Germline CDR1 reads MNHEY; CDR2 reads SMNVEV (reference sequence). The CDR3 runs to 16 residues. The CDR3 reads CASSLYPTGGSYEQYF. CDR3 sequence (DNA): TGTGCCAGCAGTTTATACCCGACAGGCGGGTCCTACGAGCAGTACTTC.

The V call is TRBV4-3, the J call TRBJ1-2, with D possibly TRBD1 on 5 matching bases. Germline lookup yields CDR1 LGHNA and CDR2 YSLEER. Trimming cost V 0 bases and J 6 bases, with 8 bases left between them. The CDR3 covers 13 residues. CDR3 sequence: CASSQDRGNGYTF. The DNA for the CDR3 is TGCGCCAGCAGCCAAGATAGGGGTAATGGCTACACCTTC.

The sample holds a few counts of this clone. One end of the junction fails to match germline, which may point to a read error. The chain recombines TRBV6-7 with TRBJ2-7; weak D call: TRBD1 (5 bases). TRBV6-7 is designated an ORF whose function remains uncertain. The CDR3 totals 14 residues. CDR3 nucleotide sequence: TGTGCCAGCAGTCACTCCCAGGGTATCCACGAGCAGTACTTC. Amino acid sequence: CASSHSQGIHEQYF.

This sequence joins TRBV9 and TRBJ1-6, with D perhaps TRBD1 (5 bases). Germline CDR1 reads SGDLS; CDR2 reads YYNGEE. The CDR3 contains 16 residues. V lost 3 bases to trimming and J lost 7 bases, with 17 bases between them. This CDR3 is CASSALPGTMNSPLHF. The CDR3 nucleotides are TGTGCCAGCAGCGCCCTCCCGGGGACGATGAATTCACCCCTCCACTTT.

The chain employs TRBV7-9 and TRBJ1-3, with a possible D match to TRBD1 (6 bases). The CDR3 loop spans 14 amino acids. The V and J ends lost 3 bases and 10 bases respectively, with 16 bases between them. Germline CDR1 and CDR2: SEHNR and FQNEAQ (reference sequence). CDR3 nucleotides: TGTGCCAGCAGCTTGACTACAGGGCCAGTGACCATATATTTT. Amino acid sequence: CASSLTTGPVTIYF.

The V and J genes are TRBV7-9 and TRBJ2-3; 9 bases fit TRBD1. In germline, CDR1 is SEHNR, CDR2 FQNEAQ (reference sequence). The CDR3 is made up of 13 amino acids. Trimming took 11 bases from V and 4 from J; bases not matched to a gene: 7. In nucleotides, the CDR3 is TGTGCCGCCGGGGACAGGGCCTCAGATACGCAGTATTTT. Protein product: CAAGDRASDTQYF.

The chain has TRBV1 and TRBJ2-3. TRBV1 is assigned pseudogene status. The CDR3 contains 15 residues. The CDR3 DNA is TGCACCAGCACCCTGGGGGGCCCAGGGGCGGATACGCAGTATTTT. This codes for CTSTLGGPGADTQYF.

This clone was found a few times. The same CDR3 also results from other DNA sequences found in this sample. The rearrangement links TRBV15 to TRBJ2-7; D may be TRBD1 or TRBD2 (5 bases each). Trimming took 3 bases from V and 4 from J, leaving 13 bases between them. This CDR3 spans 14 amino acids. CDR1 LNHNV and CDR2 YYDKDF come from the germline V gene (reference sequence). CDR3 DNA sequence: TGTGCCACCAGCAGGGGGACCGGGTCTTACGAGCAGTACTTC. It codes for CATSRGTGSYEQYF.

The chain links TRBV2 to TRBJ2-2; D could derive from TRBD1 or TRBD2 (5 bases each). Trimming shortened V by 6 bases and J by 3 bases, and 8 bases separated the two germline ends. Germline V CDR1 and CDR2: SNHLY, FYNNEI. CDR3 length equals 13 residues. The CDR3 DNA reads as TGTGCCAGCAGGGGGCGGGACACCGGGGAGCTGTTTTTT. Its protein is CASRGRDTGELFF.

CDR3 nucleotides: TGCAGCGTTGAAACGGGGGGCCAGGGAGCTTTCTTT. Its protein is CSVETGGQGAFF. The chain recombines TRBV29-1 with TRBJ1-1; D is perhaps TRBD1 (6 bases). CDR3 length equals 12 residues. V was pared by 2 bases and J by 10 bases, with 14 bases between. CDR1 is SQVTM, CDR2 ANQGSEA, per germline.

The rearrangement joins TRBV15 to TRBJ1-5; 7 nucleotides line up with TRBD1. The CDR3 contains 19 residues. Per germline, CDR1 LNHNV and CDR2 YYDKDF (reference sequence). Trimming removed 2 bases from V and 0 bases from J; junction bases left unmatched: 13. CDR3 nucleotides: TGTGCCACCAGCAGATTCGGACAGGACTCGCAGGTTAGCAATCAGCCCCAGCATTTT. Encoded protein: CATSRFGQDSQVSNQPQHF.

Turning to this clone: The germline gene is not matched at one end of the junction; a read error may be the cause. CDR3 sequence reads: CASRIGKGSSNQPQHF. CDR3 in DNA: TGTGCCAGTAGAATAGGGAAGGGGTCAAGCAATCAGCCCCAGCATTTT. The J gene is TRBJ1-5, the V gene TRBV19; D possibly corresponds to TRBD1 (5 bases). Germline-derived CDR1 and CDR2 are LNHDA and SQIVND (reference sequence). The CDR3 has 16 residues. Full variable domain (missing parts from reference TRBV19 and TRBJ1-5): DGGITQSPKYLFRKEGQNVTLSCEQNLNHDAMYWYRQDPGQGLRLIYYSQIVNDFQKGDIAEGYSVSREKKESFPLTVTSAQKNPTAFYLCASRIGKGSSNQPQHFGDGTRLSIL.

This clone has more than one count but fewer than ten. J is TRBJ1-6 and V is TRBV6-5; D not resolved. Deletions cut 2 bases from V and 10 bases from J, with 9 bases between. Germline V lookup: CDR1 MNHEY, CDR2 SVGAGI. The CDR3 loop spans 13 amino acids. This CDR3 is CASSYRVESPLHF. CDR3 bases: TGTGCCAGCAGTTACAGGGTTGAGTCACCCCTCCACTTT.

This chain connects TRBV4-1 to TRBJ1-3; no clear D gene. Germline CDR1 is MGHRA and CDR2 is YSYEKL. V lost 1 base and J lost 4, with 14 bases in between. The CDR3 is made up of 16 amino acids. The CDR3 DNA follows: TGCGCCAGCAGCCAAGTTATTAGATCAAAGGGAAACACCATATATTTT. Its translation: CASSQVIRSKGNTIYF.

The chain employs TRBV21-1 and TRBJ1-5. TRBV21-1 is a recognized pseudogene. This CDR3 comprises 11 residues. CDR3 region: CASSRGGHQHF. The DNA for the CDR3 is TGTGCCAGCAGCAGGGGGGGCCACCAGCATTTT.